Each of the 8 T cell receptor beta chains below was sequenced from the same sample in a study of response to subunit inactivated influenza vaccine. TCRdb fed the RT-PCR reads into MiXCR, producing one record per CDR3 protein. The sample consists of over 150,000 distinct CDR3 sequences, about 10% of them appearing once. The sequenced sample was non-naive T cells sorted from PBMCs, obtained on the day of vaccination. These TCRs come from a man aged 50 to 59 who received an inactivated influenza vaccine.

This clonotype was recorded many times. The chain employs TRBV29-1 and TRBJ2-2; D is ambiguous. CDR1 SQVTM and CDR2 ANQGSEA come from the germline V gene. The ends were cut back, 3 bases at V and 0 bases at J, with 5 bases in the middle. This CDR3 has 13 amino acids. For the CDR3, the DNA is TGCAGCGTTGACAGGACGAACACCGGGGAGCTGTTTTTT. Translating it yields CSVDRTNTGELFF.

The V gene is TRBV28, the J gene TRBJ2-5, with a possible D match to TRBD1 (6 bases). Between the trimmed V and J ends, which lost 6 bases and 5 bases, there was a span of 10 bases. The CDR3 consists of 12 residues. Germline assignment: CDR1 MDHEN and CDR2 SYDVKM. CDR3 sequence (DNA): TGTGCCAGCAGCCAGGGGTGGGAGACCCAGTACTTC. Protein sequence: CASSQGWETQYF. Drawing the rest from reference TRBV28 and TRBJ2-5, the complete variable domain is DVKVTQSSRYLVKRTGEKVFLECVQDMDHENMFWYRQDPGLGLRLIYFSYDVKMKEKGDIPEGYSVSREKKERFSLILESASTNQTSMYLCASSQGWETQYFGPGTRLLVL.

This sequence joins TRBV20-1 and TRBJ2-7, with D unclear. There are 11 residues in the CDR3. V shed 5 bases and J shed 3 bases, with 8 bases lying between them. CDR1 DFQATT and CDR2 SNEGSKA come from the germline V gene (reference sequence). As DNA, the CDR3 is TGCAGTGCTTCCCCCGACTACGAGCAGTACTTC. This sequence encodes CSASPDYEQYF.

This clonotype was seen at least ten times. The chain employs TRBV14 and TRBJ2-2; D is unresolved. Germline V gives CDR1 SGHDN, CDR2 FVKESK. CDR3 size: 12 residues. V lost 4 bases to trimming and J lost 5 bases, with 5 bases between them. The CDR3 nucleotides are TGTGCCAGCAGCCCCAGGACCGGGGAGCTGTTTTTT. Encoded protein: CASSPRTGELFF. Drawing the rest from reference TRBV14 and TRBJ2-2, the complete variable domain is EAGVTQFPSHSVIEKGQTVTLRCDPISGHDNLYWYRRVMGKEIKFLLHFVKESKQDESGMPNNRFLAERTGGTYSTLKVQPAELEDSGVYFCASSPRTGELFFGEGSRLTVL.

This sequence joins TRBV18 and TRBJ2-6; perhaps D is TRBD1 or TRBD2 (5 bases each). In germline, CDR1 is KGHSH, CDR2 LQKENI. V was trimmed by 3 bases and J by 6 bases, leaving 9 bases between them. This CDR3 has 14 amino acids. The CDR3, as DNA: TGTGCCAGCTCACCTACGGGACCGGCCAACGTCCTGACTTTC. This codes for CASSPTGPANVLTF. Drawing the rest from reference TRBV18 and TRBJ2-6, the complete variable domain is NAGVMQNPRHLVRRRGQEARLRCSPMKGHSHVYWYRQLPEEGLKFMVYLQKENIIDESGMPKERFSAEFPKEGPSILRIQQVVRGDSAAYFCASSPTGPANVLTFGAGSRLTVL.

This clonotype appeared many times. The chain carries TRBV4-3 and TRBJ2-7; the match to TRBD2 covers 8 bases. The V gene's germline CDR1 is LGHNA and CDR2 YSLEER. With 0 bases clipped from V and 1 base from J, the junction kept 2 bases outside the gene matches. The CDR3 is made up of 15 amino acids. The DNA for the CDR3 is TGCGCCAGCAGCCAAGATATAGCGGGGTCCTACGAGCAGTACTTC. Amino acids: CASSQDIAGSYEQYF.

This clonotype was observed a few times. This rearrangement joins TRBV20-1 to TRBJ2-3, with D possibly being TRBD2 (6 bases). The CDR3 runs to 15 residues. The germline gives CDR1 DFQATT, CDR2 SNEGSKA (reference sequence). Between the trimmed V and J ends, which lost 5 bases and 0 bases, there was a span of 15 bases. This CDR3 reads CSAGLMVASTDTQYF. CDR3 DNA sequence: TGCAGTGCTGGACTAATGGTTGCTAGCACAGATACGCAGTATTTT.

V and J are TRBV5-1 and TRBJ2-1; a weak D match, TRBD1 (5 bases). V lost 4 bases to trimming and J lost 10 bases, with 18 bases between them. The germline V gene has CDR1 SGHRS and CDR2 YFSETQ. The CDR3 consists of 14 residues. CDR3 bases: TGCGCCAGCAGCCCCACAGGAACACTTTGGGAGCAGTTCTTC. Protein sequence: CASSPTGTLWEQFF. Together with reference TRBV5-1 and TRBJ2-1, the CDR3 gives the full variable domain: KAGVTQTPRYLIKTRGQQVTLSCSPISGHRSVSWYQQTPGQGLQFLFEYFSETQRNKGNFPGRFSGRQFSNSRSEMNVSTLELGDSALYLCASSPTGTLWEQFFGPGTRLTVL.